A selection of T cell receptor beta chains follows, all from one sample in a study of CD8+ T cells in alopecia areata. Method: immunoSEQ multiplex PCR; TCRdb's copy keeps in-frame clones and lacks some. The table shows 150,000 or so clones, with around 47% occurring only once. The sequenced material came from CD4+ T cells sorted from blood. These receptors all come from a human donor with alopecia areata. Each CDR3 is given with its conserved first and last residue. Each record gives: clone size, J gene, V gene, D gene, CDR3 DNA, CDR3 protein. A D gene is named only where the DNA matches it firmly. The size entry is marked missing in some rows and otherwise reads once, few, many or a size class.

NA | TRBJ2-3 | TRBV29-1 | NA | TGCAGCGTCTCTAGCACAGATACGCAGTATTTT | CSVSSTDTQYF
NA | TRBJ1-2 | TRBV7-9 | TRBD1 | TGTGCCAGCAGCCCCGGGACAGGCGGACGGTCTCCTGGCTACACCTTC | CASSPGTGGRSPGYTF
NA | TRBJ2-7 | TRBV29-1 | TRBD2 | TGCAGCGTTGACTCCGGGACTAGCAGATCCTACGAGCAGTACTTC | CSVDSGTSRSYEQYF
NA | TRBJ2-7 | TRBV15 | TRBD2 | TGTGCCACCAGCTCCTCGGGGCAGCGGGGTTCCTACGAGCAGTACTTC | CATSSSGQRGSYEQYF
few | TRBJ2-5 | TRBV23-1 | NA | TGCGCCAGCAGTCAATCAGGAAGAACCCAGTACTTC | CASSQSGRTQYF
NA | TRBJ2-1 | TRBV5-1 | TRBD2 | TGCGCCAGCAGCTTGCCTGGGCGACTAGCGGACAATGAGCAGTTCTTC | CASSLPGRLADNEQFF
NA | TRBJ2-7 | TRBV29-1 | TRBD2 | TGCAGCGTTGAGCCTAGCGGGAGTCTCGAGCAGTACTTC | CSVEPSGSLEQYF
NA | TRBJ2-5 | TRBV2 | NA | TGTGCCAGCAGTGATTCACCGGGTCAGACCCAGTACTTC | CASSDSPGQTQYF
few | TRBJ2-3 | TRBV7-2 | NA | TGTGCCAGCAGCTTCAGGGGACGGGACTACACAGATACGCAGTATTTT | CASSFRGRDYTDTQYF
NA | TRBJ2-7 | TRBV30 | TRBD1 | TGTGCCTGGAGTCGGGACAGGGGACTAGGTTTAGAGCAGTACTTC | CAWSRDRGLGLEQYF
NA | TRBJ2-3 | TRBV5-1 | TRBD1 | TGCGCCAGCAGCTTGGTTGACAGGGCATCAGATACGCAGTATTTT | CASSLVDRASDTQYF
NA | TRBJ2-1 | TRBV11-2 | NA | TGTGCCAGCAGATCGGAGGGGTACAATGAGCAGTTCTTC | CASRSEGYNEQFF
few | TRBJ1-2 | TRBV6-6 | NA | TGTGCCAGCAGTCCGACAGGTTCTGGCTACACCTTC | CASSPTGSGYTF
once | TRBJ2-3 | TRBV6-5 | TRBD2 | TGTGCCAGCAGTTACTCAATAGCGGGAGGAGCAGATACGCAGTATTTT | CASSYSIAGGADTQYF
few | TRBJ1-2 | TRBV19 | TRBD1 | TGTGCCAGTAGTATACTCCCGGGACAGATCTTGTCCGATGGCTACACCTTC | CASSILPGQILSDGYTF
NA | TRBJ2-2 | TRBV25-1 | NA | TGTGCCAGCAGAGGAGGACACGCGAACACCGGGGAGCTGTTTTTT | CASRGGHANTGELFF
NA | TRBJ2-1 | TRBV6-5 | TRBD2 | TGTGCCAGCAGTTACTCGACTAGCGGGACCGGCGGTGAGCAGTTCTTC | CASSYSTSGTGGEQFF
once | TRBJ2-5 | TRBV5-1 | NA | TGCGCCAGCAGCTCCAGACAGGGAGGCGAGACCCAGTACTTC | CASSSRQGGETQYF
NA | TRBJ2-7 | TRBV10-3 | TRBD2 | TGTGCCACCGCAGGGCTAGCGGGCTCCTACGAGCAGTACTTC | CATAGLAGSYEQYF
NA | TRBJ2-1 | TRBV10-3 | TRBD2 | TGTGCCATCAGTGGCTTGGCGGGAGGGCCCAATGAGCAGTTCTTC | CAISGLAGGPNEQFF
few | TRBJ2-5 | TRBV7-9 | NA | TGTGCCAGCAGCTTAGGCAGCAGGTCCCCGTACCAAGAGACCCAGTACTTC | CASSLGSRSPYQETQYF
NA | TRBJ2-1 | TRBV15 | NA | TGTGCCACCAGCAGGATCGGGACGCGATACAATGAGCAGTTCTTC | CATSRIGTRYNEQFF
once | TRBJ2-5 | TRBV9 | NA | TGTGCCAGCAGCAAGGGACTGGCGGAAGAGACCCAGTACTTC | CASSKGLAEETQYF
few | TRBJ2-1 | TRBV5-1 | TRBD2 | TGCGCCAGCAGCTTGGTTAGCGGGATACAGGGCGAGCAGTTCTTC | CASSLVSGIQGEQFF
NA | TRBJ2-7 | TRBV5-1 | NA | TGCGCCAGCAGCTTGGCCGGGCAGGGTGTCGACGAGCAGTACTTC | CASSLAGQGVDEQYF
few | TRBJ2-5 | TRBV29-1 | NA | TGCAGCGTTGCAGCGGCCCAAGAGACCCAGTACTTC | CSVAAAQETQYF
NA | TRBJ2-5 | TRBV23-1 | NA | TGCGCCAGCAGTCACACTAGTCGTGTAGAGACCCAGTACTTC | CASSHTSRVETQYF
NA | TRBJ2-1 | TRBV30 | TRBD2 | TGTGCCTGGAGTGCAAGACTAGCGGGAGGTTACAATGAGCAGTTCTTC | CAWSARLAGGYNEQFF
NA | TRBJ2-1 | TRBV29-1 | TRBD2 | TGCAGCGGCCGCCGACTAGCGGGAGGAGACAATGAGCAGTTCTTC | CSGRRLAGGDNEQFF
few | TRBJ2-1 | TRBV5-1 | NA | TGCGCCAGCAGCTTGGACGACCCGAGAAATGAGCAGTTCTTC | CASSLDDPRNEQFF
NA | TRBJ2-7 | TRBV7-2 | NA | TGTGCCAGCAGCTTGACAGGTGCCTACGAGCAGTACTTC | CASSLTGAYEQYF
NA | TRBJ1-1 | TRBV7-2 | TRBD1 | TGTGCCAGCAGCTTATCCCGAACAGGGGGCTACACTGAAGCTTTCTTT | CASSLSRTGGYTEAFF
NA | TRBJ2-7 | TRBV29-1 | NA | TGCAGCGTCGCCGTCCCACAGGGATTAGGATACGAGCAGTACTTC | CSVAVPQGLGYEQYF
NA | TRBJ2-3 | TRBV2 | NA | TGTGCCTCTCATGGCAGGCGCGCAGATACGCAGTATTTT | CASHGRRADTQYF
once | TRBJ2-1 | TRBV5-1 | NA | TGCGCCAGCAGGGGATCGGGCGCAAACAATGAGCAGTTCTTC | CASRGSGANNEQFF
NA | TRBJ2-1 | TRBV7-9 | NA | TGTGCCAGCACCCCAGACTTAGTGGCCAATGAGCAGTTCTTC | CASTPDLVANEQFF
few | TRBJ2-1 | TRBV7-9 | NA | TGTGCCAGCAGCCCTCGGGGGGCGACGGGCGGGAGTGCCGATGAGCAGTTCTTC | CASSPRGATGGSADEQFF
NA | TRBJ2-7 | TRBV9 | NA | TGTGCCAGCAGCGTAGGATCCTACACCCCTACGACGGGGCAGTACTTC | CASSVGSYTPTTGQYF
NA | TRBJ1-2 | TRBV6-5 | NA | TGTGCCAGCGCTAGCGGGCAAGGAGGCTACACCTTC | CASASGQGGYTF
NA | TRBJ1-5 | TRBV18 | NA | TGTGCCAGCTCACCACAGGGTGATCAGCCCCAGCATTTT | CASSPQGDQPQHF
NA | TRBJ1-5 | TRBV28 | NA | TGTGCCACCAGGGTAAAGGATCAGCCCCAGCATTTT | CATRVKDQPQHF
NA | TRBJ2-1 | TRBV5-1 | TRBD2 | TGCGCCAGCAGCTTGCCCCTCCTATCGGGAGGCCTCTACAATGAGCAGTTCTTC | CASSLPLLSGGLYNEQFF
NA | TRBJ1-2 | TRBV6-5 | NA | TGTGCCAGCAGTCGGGGGAGAGGTGGCTACACCTTC | CASSRGRGGYTF
NA | TRBJ2-7 | TRBV5-1 | NA | TGCGCCAGCAGAGACGAGTCCTACGAGCAGTACTTC | CASRDESYEQYF
few | TRBJ2-5 | TRBV19 | TRBD1 | TGTGCCAGTAGTATGGGGACAGGGGGAGCGGAGACCCAGTACTTC | CASSMGTGGAETQYF
few | TRBJ2-5 | TRBV28 | NA | TGTGCCAGCAGCTATACAGGGCGAGAGACCCAGTACTTC | CASSYTGRETQYF
NA | TRBJ2-5 | TRBV2 | TRBD2 | TGTGCCAGCAGTGAATTAGCGGGGGTGGAGACCCAGTACTTC | CASSELAGVETQYF
NA | TRBJ2-7 | TRBV30 | NA | TGTGCCTGGAGTGTACCGGTGGGATTAACCTACGAGCAGTACTTC | CAWSVPVGLTYEQYF
NA | TRBJ2-7 | TRBV30 | NA | TGTGCCTGGACGGTAGGGACATTCGCTTCCTACGAGCAGTACTTC | CAWTVGTFASYEQYF
NA | TRBJ1-4 | TRBV5-1 | TRBD1 | TGCGCCAGCAGCTTGGTCGGACAGGGGGGTGAAAAACTGTTTTTT | CASSLVGQGGEKLFF
NA | TRBJ1-1 | TRBV5-5 | TRBD1 | TGTGCCAGCAGCATCGGACAGGGGAGGGCTTTCTTT | CASSIGQGRAFF
NA | TRBJ2-1 | TRBV6-6 | NA | TGTGCCAGCAGTTACGCCTACAATGAGCAGTTCTTC | CASSYAYNEQFF
NA | TRBJ2-5 | TRBV29-1 | NA | TGCAGCGTTGGCCACAGTCAAGAGACCCAGTACTTC | CSVGHSQETQYF
few | TRBJ2-3 | TRBV29-1 | NA | TGCAGCACAGATACGCAGTATTTT | CSTDTQYF
NA | TRBJ1-1 | TRBV19 | NA | TGTGCCAGTAGTAGAGACAGGACCGAAGCTTTCTTT | CASSRDRTEAFF
NA | TRBJ2-7 | TRBV6-6 | NA | TGTGCCAGCAGTTCGACAGACAGGACCTACGAGCAGTACTTC | CASSSTDRTYEQYF
few | TRBJ2-3 | TRBV4-1 | NA | TGCGCCAGCAGCCAAGGTGGCGGCCCGGTCACAGATACGCAGTATTTT | CASSQGGGPVTDTQYF